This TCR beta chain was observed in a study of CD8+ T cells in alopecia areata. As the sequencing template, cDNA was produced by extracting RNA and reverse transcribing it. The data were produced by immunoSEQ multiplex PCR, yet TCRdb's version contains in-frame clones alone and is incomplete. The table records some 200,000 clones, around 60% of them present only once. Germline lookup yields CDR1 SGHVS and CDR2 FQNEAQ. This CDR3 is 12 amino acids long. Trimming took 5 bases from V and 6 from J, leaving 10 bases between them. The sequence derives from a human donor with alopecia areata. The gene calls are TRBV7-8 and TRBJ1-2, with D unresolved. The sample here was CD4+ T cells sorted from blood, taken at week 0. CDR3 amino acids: CASSQQRNGYTF. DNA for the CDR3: TGTGCCAGCAGCCAACAGAGAAATGGCTACACCTTC.